This T cell receptor (beta chain) appears in the sequencing data of a study of blood T cell repertoires in COVID-19. Across the whole study: The United States, Italy and Spain were the sources of the acute and convalescent COVID-19 samples. T cells, B-cell-depleted T cells, or PBMCs supplied cDNA or gDNA.

The germline CDR1 and CDR2 sequences are LNHDA and SQIVND (reference sequence). The CDR3 is 15 amino acids. V was pared by 1 base and J by 6 bases, with 8 bases of the junction left unmatched. As handled by the study authors: Amplification of reference gene primers was used by the study to estimate nucleated cell counts. Only in-frame clones appear in the TCRdb table, and some are missing; sequencing was by immunoSEQ multiplex PCR. From that table come the V and J calls and clone size; the DNA was used to work out D and trimming. The profile shows about 210,000 clones, around four fifths of them singletons.

The chain carries TRBV19 and TRBJ2-7, with 8 bases that match TRBD1. The receptor's source is a woman aged 50 to 60 with acute or convalescent COVID-19. Sequenced sample: peripheral blood. In DNA form, the CDR3 reads TGTGCCAGTAGTATAGTTGGGACAGGACCGAGCGAGCAGTACTTC. The encoded protein is CASSIVGTGPSEQYF.